Following are 4 T cell receptor beta chains from one sample sequenced in a study of lymphopenia after photon versus proton radiotherapy. TCRdb's copy holds only in-frame clones and misses some; the assay was immunoSEQ multiplex PCR. Here the sample spans around 160,000 clones, 75% to 90% being singletons. Sequencing was performed on peripheral blood, taken from a patient treated with photon-based radiotherapy. The receptors originated from a man between 50 and 59 years old with gastric cancer.

J is TRBJ2-3 and V is TRBV28; no clear D gene. V was trimmed by 3 bases and J by 0 bases, leaving 10 bases between them. CDR3 size: 15 residues. CDR1 is MDHEN and CDR2 is SYDVKM in the germline V gene. The DNA of the CDR3 is TGTGCCAGCAGTTTCGAGAGTCCTAGCACAGATACGCAGTATTTT. Protein sequence: CASSFESPSTDTQYF.

This clone appeared once. The chain joins TRBV7-6 to TRBJ2-1, with 11 bases fitting TRBD2. Trimming at V came to 6 bases and at J to 6 bases, leaving 13 bases not matched to a gene. Germline CDR1 is SGHVS and CDR2 is FNYEAQ. This CDR3 contains 17 residues. The DNA of the CDR3 is TGTGCCAGCAGAGAGACTAGCGGGGTGGGAAGGTCCAATGAGCAGTTCTTC. Translated, it gives CASRETSGVGRSNEQFF.

This chain connects TRBV7-8 to TRBJ2-1; 14 nucleotides match TRBD2. Germline CDR1 and CDR2: SGHVS and FQNEAQ. The CDR3 is 16 residues long. V dropped 3 bases and J dropped 4; count of bases not matched to a gene: 2. CDR3 bases: TGTGCCAGCAGCTTCCGGACTAGCGGGAGGTACAATGAGCAGTTCTTC. As protein: CASSFRTSGRYNEQFF.

This CDR3 reads CASSLGQGWSNEKLFF. The CDR3 DNA reads TGTGCCAGCAGCTTGGGCCAGGGGTGGTCTAATGAAAAACTGTTTTTT. The chain is built from TRBV5-6 and TRBJ1-4; weak D call: TRBD1 (6 bases). Germline values: CDR1 SGHDT, CDR2 YYEEEE. The CDR3 is 16 amino acids. The V end lost 0 bases, the J end lost 3 bases, and 12 bases lay between the germline ends.